These 23 T cell receptor beta chains came from one sample sequenced in a study of blood T cell repertoires in COVID-19. Libraries were prepared by immunoSEQ multiplex PCR; TCRdb keeps only in-frame clonotypes and omits some of them. The data contain 80,000 or so clones, less than 90% of them singletons. Source material: peripheral blood. Receptors were obtained from a human donor in a cohort sampled during active COVID-19.

The chain has TRBV7-2 and TRBJ1-2; D is unresolved. V gave up 1 base and J gave up 1 base, with 10 bases separating them. There are 15 residues in the CDR3. The germline gives CDR1 SGHTA, CDR2 FQGNSA. CDR3 nucleotide sequence: TGTGCCAGCAGCTTAGATAGAGCATATAACTATGGCTACACCTTC. It is translated as CASSLDRAYNYGYTF.

The chain carries TRBV2 and TRBJ2-5, with 11 bases identical to TRBD1. The CDR3 has 15 amino acids. Germline V gene lookup returns CDR1 SNHLY and CDR2 FYNNEI. J lost 5 bases, V lost 7 bases, and 9 bases had no gene match. The CDR3 sequence: CASTEDRGLGETQYF. CDR3 in DNA: TGTGCCAGCACCGAGGACAGGGGGCTCGGGGAGACCCAGTACTTC.

The chain has TRBV4-1 and TRBJ1-4; TRBD1 matches at 7 bases. V dropped 6 bases and J dropped 8; count of bases not matched to a gene: 3. Looked up from germline, CDR1 is MGHRA and CDR2 is YSYEKL. There are 12 residues in the CDR3. The CDR3 DNA is TGCGCCAGCAGGGGACAGACGGAAAAACTGTTTTTT. It codes for CASRGQTEKLFF.

The chain has TRBV6-4 and TRBJ1-1, with a tentative D call TRBD1 (6 bases). The length of the CDR3 is 16 residues. Trimming removed 6 bases from V and 0 bases from J, with 17 bases in between. Germline CDR1 reads MRHNA; CDR2 reads SNTAGT. This chain's CDR3 is CASRKVLTGLNTEAFF. CDR3 nucleotides: TGTGCCAGCAGAAAAGTTCTAACAGGGTTGAACACTGAAGCTTTCTTT.

This clone was seen only once. The chain combines TRBV2 with TRBJ2-2, with 7 positions matching TRBD2. Trimming at V came to 11 bases and at J to 7 bases, leaving 4 bases not matched to a gene. Germline CDR1 is SNHLY and CDR2 is FYNNEI. There are 11 residues in the CDR3. CDR3 in amino acids: CAGGDNGELFF. The CDR3 DNA follows: TGTGCCGGGGGGGATAACGGGGAGCTGTTTTTT.

The chain employs TRBV7-9 and TRBJ1-1, with D possibly matching TRBD1 (6 bases). V lost 3 bases and J lost 6, with 14 bases in between. CDR3 length: 14 residues. Germline values: CDR1 SEHNR, CDR2 FQNEAQ (reference sequence). CDR3: CASSFLQGGAEAFF. The CDR3 DNA sequence: TGTGCCAGCAGCTTCCTACAGGGAGGGGCTGAAGCTTTCTTT.

The genes are TRBV5-6 and TRBJ1-1; D might be TRBD1 (6 bases). Looked up from germline, CDR1 is SGHDT and CDR2 is YYEEEE. V was clipped by 4 bases and J by 0 bases, with 13 bases between them. The CDR3 is 15 amino acids. The CDR3 spells CASSPRDTVNTEAFF. The CDR3 DNA reads as TGTGCCAGCAGCCCCCGGGACACTGTGAACACTGAAGCTTTCTTT.

The V gene is TRBV5-4, the J gene TRBJ2-5; perhaps TRBD2 as D (6 bases). The CDR3 is 13 residues long. Trimming pared 4 bases from V and 5 bases from J, leaving 12 bases between. Germline values: CDR1 SGHNT, CDR2 YYREEE (reference sequence). CDR3 region: CASSPTSTETQYF. In DNA, the CDR3 is TGTGCCAGCAGCCCAACTAGCACGGAGACCCAGTACTTC.

The chain carries TRBV4-1 and TRBJ2-1; TRBD1 is a possible D gene (5 bases). V was shortened by 0 bases and J by 2 bases, with 11 bases between the two germline ends. The CDR3 length is 16 residues. Per the germline V gene, CDR1 is MGHRA and CDR2 is YSYEKL. As DNA, the CDR3 is TGCGCCAGCAGCCAAGAACAGGCAGTCCCCTACAATGAGCAGTTCTTC. It encodes CASSQEQAVPYNEQFF.

The gene calls are TRBV19 and TRBJ1-3, with 7 bases lining up with TRBD1. Germline loops: CDR1 LNHDA, CDR2 SQIVND (reference sequence). This CDR3 contains 16 residues. Trimming removed 6 bases from V and 0 bases from J; junction bases left unmatched: 8. The CDR3 loop is CASSPWGQSSGNTIYF. The CDR3 DNA reads TGTGCCAGTAGCCCGTGGGGACAGAGCTCTGGAAACACCATATATTTT. Supplemented by reference TRBV19 and TRBJ1-3, the full variable domain reads DGGITQSPKYLFRKEGQNVTLSCEQNLNHDAMYWYRQDPGQGLRLIYYSQIVNDFQKGDIAEGYSVSREKKESFPLTVTSAQKNPTAFYLCASSPWGQSSGNTIYFGEGSWLTVV.

The rearrangement uses TRBV5-5 and TRBJ2-3; TRBD2 agrees at 7 bases. There are 13 residues in the CDR3. V gave up 2 bases and J gave up 4 bases; unmatched junction bases: 1. Germline CDR1 SGHKS, CDR2 YYEKEE (reference sequence). This CDR3 is CASSFTSADTQYF. The CDR3, as DNA: TGTGCCAGCAGCTTTACTAGCGCAGATACGCAGTATTTT.

The chain combines TRBV6-5 with TRBJ2-3, with D unclear. Looked up from germline, CDR1 is MNHEY and CDR2 is SVGAGI. The CDR3 totals 13 residues. Trimming took off 2 bases at V and 5 bases at J, with 8 bases between the two ends. In DNA form, the CDR3 reads TGTGCCAGCAGTTACCCGGGTTTAGATACGCAGTATTTT. Protein product: CASSYPGLDTQYF.

This clone is classed as medium-sized. The chain has TRBV6-2 or TRBV6-3 and TRBJ2-3; TRBD1 agrees at 7 bases. Germline CDR1 reads MNHEY; CDR2 reads SVGEGT. The CDR3 consists of 20 residues. The V and J ends lost 4 bases and 0 bases, in that order; junction bases with no gene match: 19. The CDR3 loop is CASSSHETGTEAFSTDTQYF. CDR3 coding DNA: TGTGCCAGCAGTTCCCACGAAACCGGGACAGAGGCTTTTAGCACAGATACGCAGTATTTT.

The CDR3: CASSPKTTGKVQETQYF. The CDR3 DNA sequence: TGTGCCAGCAGCCCGAAGACGACAGGGAAGGTACAAGAGACCCAGTACTTC. The V call is TRBV7-6, the J call TRBJ2-5; 7 positions match TRBD1. This CDR3 is built from 17 residues. Per the germline V gene, CDR1 is SGHVS and CDR2 is FNYEAQ. J lost 2 bases, V lost 5 bases, and 14 bases had no gene match.

This chain joins TRBV14 and TRBJ2-7; 9 bases agree with TRBD2. CDR1 and CDR2 from the germline V gene are SGHDN and FVKESK. J gave up 3 bases and V 4 bases, and 4 bases lay outside the gene matches. The CDR3 totals 14 residues. The CDR3, as DNA: TGTGCCAGCAGCCCTCTAGCGGGGAACTACGAGCAGTACTTC. Its translation is CASSPLAGNYEQYF.

This sequence joins TRBV27 and TRBJ1-5; possibly TRBD1 for D (6 bases). The CDR3 covers 16 residues. Trimming removed 4 bases at V and 5 bases at J, with 18 bases between. Germline V gene data show CDR1 as MNHEY and CDR2 as SMNVEV (reference sequence). CDR3 sequence reads: CASSCDRKDNHQPQHF. The CDR3 region has the DNA TGTGCCAGCAGTTGCGACAGGAAAGACAACCATCAGCCCCAGCATTTT.

The V call is TRBV11-2, the J call TRBJ1-2; 7 bases match TRBD1. The germline CDR1 and CDR2 sequences are SGHAT and FQNNGV. CDR3 size: 16 residues. The trim removed 4 bases at V and 3 bases at J, leaving 11 bases unmatched. This chain's CDR3 is CASSSPRQGRYYGYTF. CDR3 in DNA: TGTGCCAGCAGCTCACCCCGACAGGGACGCTACTATGGCTACACCTTC.

The gene calls are TRBV10-3 and TRBJ2-3; D is perhaps TRBD2 (5 bases). Trimming pared 7 bases from V and 2 bases from J, leaving 16 bases between. Germline values: CDR1 ENHRY, CDR2 SYGVKD. CDR3 length equals 15 residues. In DNA form, the CDR3 reads TGTGCCATCATGGCGCAACTAGGTCCCACAGATACGCAGTATTTT. As protein: CAIMAQLGPTDTQYF.

The chain combines TRBV5-8 with TRBJ1-2, with TRBD1 matching 8 bases. Germline lookup yields CDR1 SGHTS and CDR2 YDEGEE. Unmatched junction bases numbered 13, after V lost 5 bases and J lost 4 bases. The CDR3 has 16 residues. In DNA form, the CDR3 reads TGTGCCAGCAGAGACCCTAATTCGACAGGGGTCTATGGCTACACCTTC. Its protein product is CASRDPNSTGVYGYTF.

The rearrangement links TRBV15 to TRBJ1-3; 7 nucleotides line up with TRBD1. The length of the CDR3 is 20 residues. Germline-derived CDR1 and CDR2 are LNHNV and YYDKDF (reference sequence). Trimming removed 1 base from V and 0 bases from J; junction bases left unmatched: 15. The CDR3 region has the DNA TGTGCCACCAGCAGAGGCAGCGTTTCGGCAGGGGGGTCCTCTGGAAACACCATATATTTT. Translated, it gives CATSRGSVSAGGSSGNTIYF.

This chain links TRBV28 with TRBJ2-7, with 10 bases fitting TRBD2. The CDR3 is 18 residues long. Germline V gives CDR1 MDHEN, CDR2 SYDVKM. With V trimmed by 4 bases and J by 0 bases, 12 bases remained unmatched. CDR3 DNA: TGTGCCAGCAGTTCTGTAGCGGGAGGAGGTTATAGCTCCTACGAGCAGTACTTC. Its translation is CASSSVAGGGYSSYEQYF.

The chain links TRBV4-1 to TRBJ2-3; perhaps TRBD1 as D (6 bases). The CDR3 is made up of 16 amino acids. Germline V CDR1 and CDR2: MGHRA, YSYEKL. Between the trimmed V and J ends, which lost 1 base and 2 bases, there was a span of 13 bases. For the CDR3, the DNA is TGCGCCAGCAGCCAAGTATTAGGGGGAGACACAGATACGCAGTATTTT. This translates into CASSQVLGGDTDTQYF.

The V and J genes are TRBV6-5 and TRBJ1-2; 7 bases line up with TRBD1. Germline V gene data show CDR1 as MNHEY and CDR2 as SVGAGI. The CDR3 totals 13 residues. The junction had 3 bases not matched to a gene; V was cut back by 6 bases and J by 2 bases. CDR3 DNA: TGTGCCAGCAGCTTGACAGGGAACTATGGCTACACCTTC. The encoded protein is CASSLTGNYGYTF.